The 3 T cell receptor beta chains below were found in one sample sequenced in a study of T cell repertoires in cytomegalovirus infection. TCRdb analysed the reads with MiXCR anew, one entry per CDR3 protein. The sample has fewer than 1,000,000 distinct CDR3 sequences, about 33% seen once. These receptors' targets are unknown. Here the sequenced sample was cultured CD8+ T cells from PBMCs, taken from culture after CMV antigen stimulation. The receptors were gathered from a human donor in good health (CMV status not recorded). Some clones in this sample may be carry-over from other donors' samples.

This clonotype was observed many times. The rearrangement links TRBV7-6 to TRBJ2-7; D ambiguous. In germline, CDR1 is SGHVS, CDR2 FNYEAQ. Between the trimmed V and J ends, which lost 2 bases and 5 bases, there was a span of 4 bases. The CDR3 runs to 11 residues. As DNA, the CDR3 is TGTGCCAGCAGCTTATATAACGAGCAGTACTTC. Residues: CASSLYNEQYF.

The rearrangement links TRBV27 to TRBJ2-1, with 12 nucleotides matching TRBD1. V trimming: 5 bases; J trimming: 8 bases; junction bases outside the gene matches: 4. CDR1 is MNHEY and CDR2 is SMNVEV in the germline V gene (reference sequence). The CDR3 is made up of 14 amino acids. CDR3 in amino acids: CASSRDRGLYEQFF. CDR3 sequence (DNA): TGTGCCAGCAGTCGGGACAGGGGGCTTTATGAGCAGTTCTTC.

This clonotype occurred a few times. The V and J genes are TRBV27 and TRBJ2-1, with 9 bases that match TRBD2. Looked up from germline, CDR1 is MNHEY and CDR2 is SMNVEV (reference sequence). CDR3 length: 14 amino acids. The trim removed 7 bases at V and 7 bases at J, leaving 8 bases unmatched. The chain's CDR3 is CASNPGLAINEQFF. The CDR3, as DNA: TGTGCCAGCAACCCGGGACTAGCAATAAATGAGCAGTTCTTC.